The 10 T cell receptor beta chains below were found in one sample sequenced in a study of cytomegalovirus exposure and HLA in healthy donors. Primers for the PCR totalled 60 Vbeta and 13 Jbeta. The data were produced by immunoSEQ multiplex PCR, yet TCRdb's version contains in-frame clones alone and is incomplete. This table holds tens of thousands of clones, around 74% found once. Sequenced sample: PBMCs. All receptors come from a human donor in good health.

The J gene is TRBJ2-7, the V gene TRBV19, with 7 bases identical to TRBD2. In germline, CDR1 is LNHDA, CDR2 SQIVND (reference sequence). This CDR3 is built from 15 residues. V lost 7 bases to trimming and J lost 4 bases; unmatched junction nucleotides: 13. CDR3 residues: CASKERDYPGYEQYF. CDR3 DNA: TGTGCCAGTAAGGAGCGGGACTACCCGGGGTACGAGCAGTACTTC.

This sequence joins TRBV10-2 and TRBJ2-5; 12 nucleotides agree with TRBD2. Per germline, CDR1 WSHSY and CDR2 SAAADI. V trimming: 3 bases; J trimming: 2 bases; junction bases outside the gene matches: 4. The CDR3 covers 16 residues. The CDR3: CASSDPGLAGQETQYF. CDR3 DNA: TGCGCCAGCAGTGACCCTGGACTAGCGGGACAAGAGACCCAGTACTTC.

This clone was seen a handful of times. The V call is TRBV4-1, the J call TRBJ2-2, with 8 bases fitting TRBD2. The V gene's germline CDR1 is MGHRA and CDR2 YSYEKL. This CDR3 has 15 residues. Unmatched junction bases numbered 3, after V lost 1 base and J lost 5 bases. The CDR3 DNA reads as TGCGCCAGCAGCCAAGGGGTAGCGGGAACCGGGGAGCTGTTTTTT. This translates into CASSQGVAGTGELFF.

The chain employs TRBV6-5 and TRBJ2-2; a possible D gene is TRBD2 (6 bases). There are 14 residues in the CDR3. Looked up from germline, CDR1 is MNHEY and CDR2 is SVGAGI. V lost 6 bases to trimming and J lost 5 bases, with 13 bases between them. CDR3 in DNA: TGTGCCAGCAGGATGGGGGGATGGACCGGGGAGCTGTTTTTT. This translates into CASRMGGWTGELFF.

V is TRBV6-1 and J is TRBJ2-2; D possibly corresponds to TRBD2 (6 bases). V was shortened by 11 bases and J by 6 bases, with 19 bases between the two germline ends. Germline V gene data show CDR1 as MNHNS and CDR2 as SASEGT. The CDR3 has 14 amino acids. The CDR3 region has the DNA TGTGCCGGTGGGACTCCCGGAGGACCCGGGGAGCTGTTTTTT. It is translated as CAGGTPGGPGELFF.

The chain couples TRBV10-3 to TRBJ2-3; 10 positions match TRBD2. Unmatched junction bases numbered 3, after V lost 0 bases and J lost 0 bases. Germline V gene lookup returns CDR1 ENHRY and CDR2 SYGVKD. The CDR3 sequence is 17 residues long. The DNA for the CDR3 is TGTGCCATCAGTGAGTCGAAACTAGCGGGAAGCACAGATACGCAGTATTTT. Translating it yields CAISESKLAGSTDTQYF.

This clone was seen a single time. This chain joins TRBV5-1 and TRBJ1-1; tentative D call: TRBD1 (5 bases). The V end was cut by 3 bases, the J end by 1 base, with 13 bases between. From germline, CDR1 is SGHRS and CDR2 YFSETQ. The CDR3 is made up of 15 amino acids. The DNA of the CDR3 is TGCGCCAGCAGCTCGTCCGGACAAGCGAACACTGAAGCTTTCTTT. Its protein product is CASSSSGQANTEAFF.

The chain combines TRBV7-8 with TRBJ2-7, with D possibly TRBD1 on 5 matching bases. Germline-derived CDR1 and CDR2 are SGHVS and FQNEAQ. CDR3 length equals 14 residues. Deletions cut 2 bases from V and 4 bases from J, with 12 bases between. CDR3 residues: CASSLIPQGYEQYF. For the CDR3, the DNA is TGTGCCAGCAGCTTAATACCTCAGGGATACGAGCAGTACTTC.

V and J are TRBV7-9 and TRBJ1-1; D not resolved. Trimming cost V 2 bases and J 3 bases, with 4 bases left between them. Germline V lookup: CDR1 SEHNR, CDR2 FQNEAQ (reference sequence). This CDR3 is built from 12 residues. The CDR3 DNA is TGTGCCAGCAGCTTACGGGACACTGAAGCTTTCTTT. Translating it yields CASSLRDTEAFF.

The chain links TRBV5-6 to TRBJ2-5; 8 nucleotides agree with TRBD1. Trimming took 2 bases from V and 7 from J; bases not matched to a gene: 7. CDR3 length equals 14 residues. The germline gives CDR1 SGHDT, CDR2 YYEEEE. In DNA, the CDR3 is TGTGCCAGCAGCTTCGGACAGGGTGTAGGGACCCAGTACTTC. Translating gives CASSFGQGVGTQYF.